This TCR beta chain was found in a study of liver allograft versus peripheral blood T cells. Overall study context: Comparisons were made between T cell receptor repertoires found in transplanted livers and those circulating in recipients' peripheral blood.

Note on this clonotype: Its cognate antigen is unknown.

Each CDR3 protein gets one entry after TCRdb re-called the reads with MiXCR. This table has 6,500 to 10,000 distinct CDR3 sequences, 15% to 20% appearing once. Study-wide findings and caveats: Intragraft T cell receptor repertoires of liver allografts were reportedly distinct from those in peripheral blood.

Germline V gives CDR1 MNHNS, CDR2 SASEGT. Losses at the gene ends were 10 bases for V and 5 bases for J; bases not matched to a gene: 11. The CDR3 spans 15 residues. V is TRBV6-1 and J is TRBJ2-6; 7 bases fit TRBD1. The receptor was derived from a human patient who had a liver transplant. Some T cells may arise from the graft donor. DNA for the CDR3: TGTGCCACCCTGGGACAGTGGGCCTGGGCCAACGTCCTGACTTTC. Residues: CATLGQWAWANVLTF.